The present entry profiles one TCR beta chain with its context. What it recognizes is unknown. V was pared by 7 bases and J by 4 bases, with 6 bases of the junction left unmatched. The CDR3 sequence is 14 residues long. Germline V gene data show CDR1 as SGHVS and CDR2 as FQNEAQ. Amplification of TCR alpha and beta CDR3 regions from RNA used iRepertoire nested multiplex PCR. One-step reverse transcription and amplification started from roughly 100-400 ng of tissue mRNA or PBMC total RNA. TCRdb independently ran MiXCR on the multiplex PCR reads; one entry per CDR3 protein. The repertoire consists of 90,000 to 100,000 distinct CDR3 sequences, with around 37% occurring once and the leading ten covering 30% to 40%. This entry comes from a study of glioma-infiltrating T cells. Study observations and caveats: CDR3 overlap between tissue and blood was very small.

The specimen sequenced was glioma tissue, nonneoplastic brain tissue, or PBMCs (not recorded which). This chain connects TRBV7-8 to TRBJ2-1; 8 bases align to TRBD2. This clonotype was sampled from a human donor with low-grade glioma or glioblastoma, undergoing nonglioma brain surgery, or in good health (not recorded which). CDR3 amino acids: CASKYAGGYNEQFF. The CDR3 DNA reads as TGTGCCAGCAAGTATGCGGGAGGATACAATGAGCAGTTCTTC.